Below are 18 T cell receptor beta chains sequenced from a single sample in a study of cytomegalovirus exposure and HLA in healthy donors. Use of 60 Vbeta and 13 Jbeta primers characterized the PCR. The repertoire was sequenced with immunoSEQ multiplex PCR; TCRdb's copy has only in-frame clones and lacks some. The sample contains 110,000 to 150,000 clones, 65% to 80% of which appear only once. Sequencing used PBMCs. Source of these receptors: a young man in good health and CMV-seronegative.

The CDR3 sequence is CASSLGQRNEQFF. CDR3 nucleotides: TGCGCCAGCAGCTTGGGTCAGAGGAATGAGCAGTTCTTC. The V gene is TRBV5-1, the J gene TRBJ2-1; D unresolved. Germline V CDR1 and CDR2: SGHRS, YFSETQ. The germline V and J ends were trimmed by 0 bases and 7 bases, with 8 bases remaining between them. This CDR3 contains 13 residues.

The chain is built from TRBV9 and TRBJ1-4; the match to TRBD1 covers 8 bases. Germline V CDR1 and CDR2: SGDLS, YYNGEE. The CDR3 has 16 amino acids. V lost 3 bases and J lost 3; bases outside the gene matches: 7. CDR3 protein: CASSAQGARANEKLFF. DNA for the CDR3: TGTGCCAGCAGCGCGCAGGGGGCGCGTGCTAATGAAAAACTGTTTTTT.

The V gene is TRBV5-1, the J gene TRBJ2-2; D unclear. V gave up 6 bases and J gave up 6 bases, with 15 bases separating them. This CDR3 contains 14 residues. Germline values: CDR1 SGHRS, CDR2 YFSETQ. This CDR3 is CASKETASPGELFF. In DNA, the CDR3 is TGCGCCAGCAAGGAGACGGCAAGCCCCGGGGAGCTGTTTTTT.

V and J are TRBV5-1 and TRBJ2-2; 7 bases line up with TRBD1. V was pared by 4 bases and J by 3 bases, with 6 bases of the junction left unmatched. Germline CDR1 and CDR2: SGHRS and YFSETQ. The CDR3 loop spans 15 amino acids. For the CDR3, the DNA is TGCGCCAGCAGCGCCGGACAGGCGTACACCGGGGAGCTGTTTTTT. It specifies CASSAGQAYTGELFF.

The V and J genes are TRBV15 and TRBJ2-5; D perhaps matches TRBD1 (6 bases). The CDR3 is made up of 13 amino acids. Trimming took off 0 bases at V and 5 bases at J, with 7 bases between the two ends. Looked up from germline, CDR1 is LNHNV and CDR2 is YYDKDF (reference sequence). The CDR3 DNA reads TGTGCCACCAGCAGAGATAGGGGGGAGACCCAGTACTTC. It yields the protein CATSRDRGETQYF.

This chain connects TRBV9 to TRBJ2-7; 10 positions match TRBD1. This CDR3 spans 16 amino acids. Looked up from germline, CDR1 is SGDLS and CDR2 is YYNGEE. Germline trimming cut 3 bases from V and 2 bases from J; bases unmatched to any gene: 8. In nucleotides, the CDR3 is TGTGCCAGCAGCGAACACCGGGACAGGGGAGCCTACGAGCAGTACTTC. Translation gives CASSEHRDRGAYEQYF.

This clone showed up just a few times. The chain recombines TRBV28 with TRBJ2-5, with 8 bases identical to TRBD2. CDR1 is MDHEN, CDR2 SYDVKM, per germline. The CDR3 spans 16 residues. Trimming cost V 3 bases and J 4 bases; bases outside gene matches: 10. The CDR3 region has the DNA TGTGCCAGCAGTTTCCCCGCGGGGGGAAAAAGAGAGACCCAGTACTTC. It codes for CASSFPAGGKRETQYF.

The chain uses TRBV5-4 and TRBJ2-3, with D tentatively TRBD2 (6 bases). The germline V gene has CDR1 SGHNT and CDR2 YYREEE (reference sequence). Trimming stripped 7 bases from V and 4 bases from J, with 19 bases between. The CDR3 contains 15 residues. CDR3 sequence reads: CASSLGGAEADTQYF. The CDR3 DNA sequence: TGTGCCAGCTCGCTTGGAGGGGCAGAAGCAGATACGCAGTATTTT.

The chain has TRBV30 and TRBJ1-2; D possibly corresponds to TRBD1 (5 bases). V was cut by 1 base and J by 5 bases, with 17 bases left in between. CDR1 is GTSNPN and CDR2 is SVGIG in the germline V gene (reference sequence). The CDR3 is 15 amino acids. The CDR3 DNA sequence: TGTGCCTGGAGTGACAGCCGGGGGTGGGAGTATGGCTACACCTTC. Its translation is CAWSDSRGWEYGYTF. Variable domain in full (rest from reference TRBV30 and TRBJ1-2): SQTIHQWPATLVQPVGSPLSLECTVEGTSNPNLYWYRQAAGRGLQLLFYSVGIGQISSEVPQNLSASRPQDRQFILSSKKLLLSDSGFYLCAWSDSRGWEYGYTFGSGTRLTVV.

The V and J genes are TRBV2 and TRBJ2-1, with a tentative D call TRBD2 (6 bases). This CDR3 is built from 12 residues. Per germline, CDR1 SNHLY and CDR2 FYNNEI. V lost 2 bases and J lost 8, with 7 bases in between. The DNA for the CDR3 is TGTGCCAGCAGTGAATGGGGGGATGAGCAGTTCTTC. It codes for CASSEWGDEQFF. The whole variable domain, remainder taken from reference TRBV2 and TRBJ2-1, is EPEVTQTPSHQVTQMGQEVILRCVPISNHLYFYWYRQILGQKVEFLVSFYNNEISEKSEIFDDQFSVERPDGSNFTLKIRSTKLEDSAMYFCASSEWGDEQFFGPGTRLTVL.

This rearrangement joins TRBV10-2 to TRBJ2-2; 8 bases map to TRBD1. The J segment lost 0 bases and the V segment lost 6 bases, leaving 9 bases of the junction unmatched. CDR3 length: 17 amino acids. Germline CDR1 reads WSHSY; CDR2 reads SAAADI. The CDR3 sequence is CASRDRVRVANTGELFF. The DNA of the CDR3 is TGCGCCAGCAGGGACAGGGTGAGGGTCGCGAACACCGGGGAGCTGTTTTTT.

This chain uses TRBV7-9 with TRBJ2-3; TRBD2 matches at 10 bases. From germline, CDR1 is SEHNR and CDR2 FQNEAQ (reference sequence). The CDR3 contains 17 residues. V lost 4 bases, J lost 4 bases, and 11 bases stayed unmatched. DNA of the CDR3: TGTGCCAGCAGCTCCGGAATAGCGGGGGGAGGGGCAGATACGCAGTATTTT. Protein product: CASSSGIAGGGADTQYF.

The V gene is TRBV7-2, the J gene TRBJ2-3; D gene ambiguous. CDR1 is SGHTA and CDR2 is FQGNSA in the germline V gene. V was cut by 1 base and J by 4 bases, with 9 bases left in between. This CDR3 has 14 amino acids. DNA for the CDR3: TGTGCCAGCAGCTTAGGGATAGCTCCAGATACGCAGTATTTT. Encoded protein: CASSLGIAPDTQYF.

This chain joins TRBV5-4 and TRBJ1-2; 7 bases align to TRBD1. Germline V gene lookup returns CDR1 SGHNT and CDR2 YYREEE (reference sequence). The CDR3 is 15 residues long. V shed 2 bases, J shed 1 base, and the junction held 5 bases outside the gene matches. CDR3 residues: CASSFADRVNYGYTF. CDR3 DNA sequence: TGTGCCAGCAGCTTCGCAGACAGGGTTAACTATGGCTACACCTTC. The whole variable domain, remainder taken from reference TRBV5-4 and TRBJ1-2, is ETGVTQSPTHLIKTRGQQVTLRCSSQSGHNTVSWYQQALGQGPQFIFQYYREEENGRGNFPPRFSGLQFPNYSSELNVNALELDDSALYLCASSFADRVNYGYTFGSGTRLTVV.

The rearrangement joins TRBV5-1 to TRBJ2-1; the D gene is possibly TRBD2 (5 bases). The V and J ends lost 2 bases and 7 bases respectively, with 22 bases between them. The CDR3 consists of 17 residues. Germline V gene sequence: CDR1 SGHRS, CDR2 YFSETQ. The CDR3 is CASSLPRGRGSANEQFF. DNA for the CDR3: TGCGCCAGCAGCTTACCCCGTGGGAGAGGGTCAGCGAATGAGCAGTTCTTC.

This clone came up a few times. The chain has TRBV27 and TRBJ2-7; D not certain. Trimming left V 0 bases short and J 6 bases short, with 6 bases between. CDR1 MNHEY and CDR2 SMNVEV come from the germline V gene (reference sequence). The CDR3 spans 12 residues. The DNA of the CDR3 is TGTGCCAGCAGTTTATCAGGAGCCGAGCAGTACTTC. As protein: CASSLSGAEQYF.

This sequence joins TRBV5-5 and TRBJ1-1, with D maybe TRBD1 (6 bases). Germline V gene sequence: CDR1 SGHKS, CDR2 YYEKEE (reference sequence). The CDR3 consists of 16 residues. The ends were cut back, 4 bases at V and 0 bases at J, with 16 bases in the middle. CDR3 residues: CASSTFLTGLNTEAFF. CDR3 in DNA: TGTGCCAGCAGCACCTTCCTGACAGGTTTGAACACTGAAGCTTTCTTT.

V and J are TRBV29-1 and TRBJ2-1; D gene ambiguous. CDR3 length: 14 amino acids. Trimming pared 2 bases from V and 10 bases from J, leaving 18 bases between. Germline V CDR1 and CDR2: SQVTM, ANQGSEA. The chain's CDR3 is CSVEREPRPGEQFF. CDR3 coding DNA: TGCAGCGTTGAAAGAGAGCCCCGACCAGGAGAGCAGTTCTTC.